The TCR beta chain described here comes from a study of vaccination and CD4 T cells after COVID-19. Study background: Timing of post-vaccine sample collection was a median roughly 66 days after dose two, with a range of 14 to 241. The authors used overlapping spike peptides from SARS-CoV-2, HCoV-NL63, HCoV-OC43 and HCoV-229E to stimulate cells.

As to this clonotype: The antigen is unknown.

The sample's treatment: roughly 10-day PBMC culture with coronavirus spike peptide pools or control peptides (ViraFEST assay). The CDR3 has 12 residues. Germline V gene lookup returns CDR1 LNHDA and CDR2 SQIVND (reference sequence). Trimming shortened V by 3 bases and J by 9 bases, and 9 bases separated the two germline ends. Oncomine TCR Beta short-read sequencing was applied to DNA from cultured CD4+ T cells. TCRdb reprocessed the PCR reads via MiXCR and lists one record per CDR3 protein. The sample records more than 14,000 distinct CDR3 sequences, roughly 50% being singletons. The chain joins TRBV19 to TRBJ1-5; no definite D call. The receptor comes from a human donor with COVID-19. Sequences were derived from cultured CD4+ T cells from blood, sampled after SARS-CoV-2 vaccination. DNA of the CDR3: TGTGCCAGTAGTATGTTAATCCCGCCCCAGCATTTT. It translates to CASSMLIPPQHF.